A single sample is the source of the 14 T cell receptor beta chains below, sequenced in a study of T cells in women clearing cervical HPV infection. Clones were sequenced by immunoSEQ multiplex PCR, and TCRdb holds only the in-frame ones, with some missing. The sample yields about 40,000 clones, of which the top ten take up 7.6%. Material for sequencing was blood buffy coat. The receptor set was obtained from a woman between 18 and 75 years old with a cervical HPV16 infection that either progressed to CIN3+ or cleared (not recorded which).

Incomplete CDR3 DNA: TGCGCCAGCAGCCAAGAAGCAAAGGCTAGCGGGAAACAAGAGACC. Translation gives CASSQEAKASGKQET. The complete CDR3 sequence is CASSQEAKASGKQETQYF. The chain recombines TRBV4-1 with TRBJ2-5; 9 nucleotides align to TRBD2. With the read ending 3 residues before the CDR3 end, the germline J gene is used to fill in that end. V lost 0 bases and J lost 2; bases outside the gene matches: 10. CDR3 length equals 18 residues. Germline V gene data show CDR1 as MGHRA and CDR2 as YSYEKL.

About this clone: The observed sequence ends 3 residues before the CDR3 terminus, with the missing tail filled in from the germline J gene. J is TRBJ2-5 and V is TRBV19; 11 bases map to TRBD2. The CDR3 spans 17 residues. Germline V lookup: CDR1 LNHDA, CDR2 SQIVND (reference sequence). V lost 3 bases and J lost 3; bases outside the gene matches: 9. The DNA read from the CDR3 is TGTGCCAGTAGTATGGTAGCGGGAGGGCCTGGAGAAGAGACC. Encoded protein: CASSMVAGGPGEET. The entire CDR3 reads CASSMVAGGPGEETQYF.

As to this clone: At one boundary the junction diverges from the germline segment, which might be a read error. The read ends 3 residues early relative to the CDR3; the germline J gene fills the gap. The chain recombines TRBV9 with TRBJ2-2; no reliable D call. CDR3 length: 16 residues. Germline V gene sequence: CDR1 SGDLS, CDR2 YYNGEE. CDR3 region: CASSVARNANTGELFF. Partial CDR3 DNA: TGTGCCAGCAGCGTAGCCAGGAATGCGAACACCGGAGAG.

Note on this clone: The read comes to an end 3 residues before the CDR3 does, leaving the germline J gene to fill in the end. The rearrangement joins TRBV7-6 to TRBJ2-7, with TRBD1 as a possible D gene (5 bases). This CDR3 spans 17 amino acids. V was shortened by 4 bases and J by 4 bases, with 23 bases between the two germline ends. The germline CDR1 and CDR2 sequences are SGHVS and FNYEAQ. CDR3 amino acids: CASSSSQNRRPQYEQYF. The sequenced CDR3 bases are TGTGCCAGCAGCTCCTCCCAAAACAGGCGACCGCAGTACGAG.

A remark on this clone: The observed sequence ends 3 residues before the CDR3 terminus, with the missing tail filled in from the germline J gene. This chain uses TRBV20-1 with TRBJ2-1, with 7 bases lining up with TRBD1. CDR3 size: 15 residues. In germline, CDR1 is DFQATT, CDR2 SNEGSKA (reference sequence). The ends lost 3 bases at V and 0 bases at J; junction bases unmatched: 5. The CDR3 loop reads CSASDRARSYNEQFF. CDR3 DNA, as far as it was read: TGCAGTGCTAGTGACAGGGCCCGCTCCTACAATGAG.

Concerning this clone itself: The DNA ends 3 residues before the CDR3 does, and the rest of the CDR3 is filled in from the germline J gene. The genes are TRBV2 and TRBJ2-5; 10 bases line up with TRBD2. Germline CDR1 and CDR2: SNHLY and FYNNEI. The V gene end was trimmed by 4 bases and the J gene end by 5 bases; junction bases not matched to a gene: 7. This CDR3 contains 15 residues. The sequenced CDR3 bases are TGTGCCAGCAGTGGAGAGCGGGGGGGTGGGGAGACC. Translated, it gives CASSGERGGGET. The whole CDR3 protein is CASSGERGGGETQYF.

On this clone: The read is 3 residues too short to cover the CDR3 end, so that end is filled in from the germline J gene. This sequence joins TRBV28 and TRBJ1-2; 9 bases map to TRBD1. CDR1 and CDR2 (germline): MDHEN, SYDVKM. The CDR3 is 15 residues long. The part of the CDR3 DNA that was read is TGTGCCAGCAGTACCGGGACAGGGAACATCGGCGGC. This translates into CASSTGTGNIGG. The full CDR3 protein is CASSTGTGNIGGYTF.

Of note for this clone: The sequence runs out 3 residues before the end of the CDR3; the remainder is reconstructed from the germline J gene. The chain uses TRBV5-1 and TRBJ2-3; 8 nucleotides match TRBD2. V was clipped by 0 bases and J by 0 bases; unmatched bases: 3. Germline values: CDR1 SGHRS, CDR2 YFSETQ. The CDR3 covers 16 residues. The sequenced CDR3 bases are TGCGCCAGCAGCTTGGCTAGCGGGCGAAGCACAGATACG. This sequence encodes CASSLASGRSTDT. The whole CDR3 is CASSLASGRSTDTQYF.

A word on this clone: The read terminates 3 residues before the CDR3 end, so the remaining end is supplied by the germline J gene. The chain recombines TRBV5-1 with TRBJ1-4; 10 bases line up with TRBD1. Trimming at V came to 4 bases and at J to 6 bases, leaving 3 bases not matched to a gene. The length of the CDR3 is 14 residues. CDR1 is SGHRS, CDR2 YFSETQ, per germline. The CDR3 spells CASSPGQGDEKLFF. Incomplete CDR3 DNA: TGCGCCAGCAGCCCTGGACAGGGGGATGAAAAA.

With respect to this clone: Coverage ceases 3 residues before the CDR3 finishes, and the germline J gene fills in the end. The V call is TRBV2, the J call TRBJ2-2, with D unresolved. CDR1 is SNHLY and CDR2 is FYNNEI in the germline V gene. With 4 bases removed from V and 4 bases from J, the gap between germline ends came to 10 bases. The CDR3 runs to 14 residues. The CDR3 spells CASSAAPGTGELFF. The part of the CDR3 DNA that was read is TGTGCCAGCAGTGCTGCCCCAGGCACCGGGGAG.

With regard to this clone: From the germline J gene comes the end of the CDR3, since the read stops 3 residues before it. This chain uses TRBV7-2 with TRBJ2-1; 14 nucleotides agree with TRBD2. Germline CDR1 SGHTA, CDR2 FQGNSA. With 5 bases clipped from V and 4 bases from J, the junction kept 1 base outside the gene matches. The CDR3 totals 15 residues. The CDR3 reads CASSRTSGGYNEQFF. CDR3 bases read: TGTGCCAGCAGCCGGACTAGCGGGGGGTACAATGAG.

For this clone: The read finishes 3 residues shy of the CDR3 end, and the germline J gene is used to complete it. The rearrangement joins TRBV5-1 to TRBJ2-1, with D perhaps matching TRBD1 (5 bases). V gave up 4 bases and J gave up 5 bases, with 7 bases separating them. Germline values: CDR1 SGHRS, CDR2 YFSETQ. The CDR3 has 12 residues. The DNA read from the CDR3 is TGCGCCAGCAGCGTGACAGACAATGAG. This encodes CASSVTDNE. The whole CDR3 protein reads CASSVTDNEQFF.

For this clone: The DNA ends 3 residues before the CDR3 does, and the rest of the CDR3 is filled in from the germline J gene. The chain employs TRBV19 and TRBJ2-5, with 10 positions matching TRBD2. The CDR3 spans 16 residues. CDR1 LNHDA and CDR2 SQIVND come from the germline V gene (reference sequence). Trimming removed 4 bases from V and 0 bases from J; junction bases left unmatched: 5. The DNA read from the CDR3 is TGTGCCAGTAGTAATTCCGGGACTAGCGACCAAGAGACC. Translated: CASSNSGTSDQET. The full CDR3 sequence reads CASSNSGTSDQETQYF.

Worth noting for this clone: The CDR3 extends 3 residues past the end of the read, so its final part is completed from the germline J gene. The chain combines TRBV5-6 with TRBJ2-5, with a tentative D call TRBD2 (5 bases). V was pared by 4 bases and J by 1 base, with 14 bases between. Per germline, CDR1 SGHDT and CDR2 YYEEEE. The CDR3 runs to 15 residues. The CDR3 here is CASSNTPSGQETQYF. CDR3 DNA (partial): TGTGCCAGCAGCAATACCCCCAGCGGCCAAGAGACC.